Below, one TCR beta chain is given with its context. Germline loops: CDR1 MDHEN, CDR2 SYDVKM. CDR3 length equals 14 residues. J lost 0 bases, V lost 11 bases, and 10 bases had no gene match. In the PCR, 60 Vbeta and 13 Jbeta primers were used. Measured with immunoSEQ multiplex PCR; TCRdb has only the in-frame clones, and not every one. The table shows over 150,000 clones, with 75% to 85% occurring only once. This entry belongs to a study of cytomegalovirus exposure and HLA in healthy donors. The V call is TRBV28, the J call TRBJ2-7, with TRBD1 matching over 7 bases. This TCR was sampled from a man in his fifties or sixties in good health and CMV-seropositive. Sequencing used PBMCs. For the CDR3, the DNA is TGTGCCGGCAAAAGCCGGGACAGCTCCTACGAGCAGTACTTC. It specifies CAGKSRDSSYEQYF.